Below are 29 T cell receptor beta chains sequenced from a single sample in a study of shared clonotypes between healthy human individuals. Profiling relied on immunoSEQ multiplex PCR, and the TCRdb table lists in-frame clones only, not all of them. The table records about 2.3 million clones, roughly 93% of them present only once. The sequencing sample was made of naive CD4+ T cells from PBMCs. As for subset: CD45RA+ positively selected. Receptor source: a man younger than 35 in good health. Some clones in this sample may be carry-over from other donors' samples.

The chain recombines TRBV7-2 with TRBJ2-3; 8 bases are shared with TRBD2. Germline V gene data show CDR1 as SGHTA and CDR2 as FQGNSA. There are 14 residues in the CDR3. J lost 4 bases, V lost 3 bases, and 3 bases had no gene match. The CDR3 here is CASSFGLAADTQYF. The DNA of the CDR3 is TGTGCCAGCAGCTTCGGACTAGCAGCAGATACGCAGTATTTT.

Details on this clone: The sample holds other DNA sequences that translate to the same CDR3. V gene TRBV5-6 combines with J gene TRBJ2-5; D gene uncertain. The germline V gene has CDR1 SGHDT and CDR2 YYEEEE. The CDR3 consists of 13 residues. V was shortened by 3 bases and J by 2 bases, with 8 bases between the two germline ends. CDR3 sequence reads: CASSSGPQETQYF. CDR3 DNA: TGTGCCAGCAGCTCCGGCCCGCAAGAGACCCAGTACTTC.

This clone was observed once. This chain joins TRBV6-5 and TRBJ1-4, with D unclear. Germline V gene sequence: CDR1 MNHEY, CDR2 SVGAGI. The V and J ends lost 2 bases and 13 bases respectively, with 14 bases between them. The CDR3 contains 13 residues. CDR3 DNA: TGTGCCAGCAGTTACCCGACGGGGATGCGACTGTTTTTT. Residues: CASSYPTGMRLFF.

The rearrangement joins TRBV19 to TRBJ2-5; 10 bases are shared with TRBD2. The CDR3 has 18 residues. V shed 5 bases and J 5 bases; nucleotides not matched to a gene: 17. CDR1 and CDR2 (germline): LNHDA, SQIVND (reference sequence). The CDR3 sequence: CASSAHGTSGRAEETQYF. The DNA for the CDR3 is TGTGCCAGTAGTGCCCACGGGACCAGCGGGAGGGCCGAGGAGACCCAGTACTTC.

The rearrangement joins TRBV7-3 to TRBJ2-2; a possible D gene is TRBD2 (5 bases). The germline CDR1 and CDR2 sequences are SGHTA and FQGTGA. The V and J ends lost 6 bases and 6 bases respectively, with 11 bases between them. The CDR3 sequence is 13 residues long. Written as DNA, the CDR3 is TGTGCCAGCAGTCAGGAGCGGTCCGGGGAGCTGTTTTTT. This translates into CASSQERSGELFF.

The rearrangement joins TRBV11-2 to TRBJ2-7, with a weak D call TRBD1 (5 bases). There are 16 residues in the CDR3. V lost 0 bases and J 4 bases, leaving 16 bases between the germline ends. Per germline, CDR1 SGHAT and CDR2 FQNNGV. The DNA of the CDR3 is TGTGCCAGCAGCTTAGATGGGGATCTAGGGGCATACGAGCAGTACTTC. Its protein is CASSLDGDLGAYEQYF. The whole variable domain, filled in from reference TRBV11-2 and TRBJ2-7, reads EAGVAQSPRYKIIEKRQSVAFWCNPISGHATLYWYQQILGQGPKLLIQFQNNGVVDDSQLPKDRFSAERLKGVDSTLKIQPAKLEDSAVYLCASSLDGDLGAYEQYFGPGTRLTVT.

The rearrangement uses TRBV5-1 and TRBJ1-2; possible D gene TRBD1, 6 bases. Germline CDR1 and CDR2: SGHRS and YFSETQ. V was clipped by 5 bases and J by 2 bases, with 10 bases between them. The CDR3 spans 13 residues. The CDR3 region has the DNA TGCGCCAGCAGTCCCCAGGGGAACTATGGCTACACCTTC. This translates into CASSPQGNYGYTF.

The DNA for the CDR3 is TGTGCCAGCAGTGACCCGTCGAGGCCGAGCTCCTACAATGAGCAGTTCTTC. This translates into CASSDPSRPSSYNEQFF. The chain links TRBV6-4 to TRBJ2-1; no clear D gene. Germline V gene lookup returns CDR1 MRHNA and CDR2 SNTAGT. The V gene lost 2 bases and the J gene lost 0 bases, with 14 bases spanning the gap. CDR3 size: 17 residues.

The chain carries TRBV28 and TRBJ2-7, with 8 bases matching TRBD1. V shed 8 bases and J 3 bases; nucleotides not matched to a gene: 15. Germline V lookup: CDR1 MDHEN, CDR2 SYDVKM. This CDR3 is built from 16 residues. As DNA, the CDR3 is TGTGCCAGCTTAACTCAGGGGGCTTCTTCGGGCTACGAGCAGTACTTC. Protein product: CASLTQGASSGYEQYF. Together with reference TRBV28 and TRBJ2-7, the CDR3 gives the full variable domain: DVKVTQSSRYLVKRTGEKVFLECVQDMDHENMFWYRQDPGLGLRLIYFSYDVKMKEKGDIPEGYSVSREKKERFSLILESASTNQTSMYLCASLTQGASSGYEQYFGPGTRLTVT.

This chain links TRBV14 with TRBJ1-5, with D uncertain. Germline CDR1 is SGHDN and CDR2 is FVKESK. This CDR3 has 13 amino acids. V was shortened by 3 bases and J by 7 bases, with 10 bases between the two germline ends. CDR3 sequence: CASSQGLGQPQHF. DNA of the CDR3: TGTGCCAGCAGCCAGGGTTTGGGGCAGCCCCAGCATTTT.

J is TRBJ1-5 and V is TRBV28, with D unclear. The germline V gene encodes CDR1 MDHEN and CDR2 SYDVKM. Trimming left V 4 bases short and J 7 bases short, with 8 bases between. The CDR3 is made up of 12 amino acids. CDR3 sequence (DNA): TGTGCCAGCAGTTCGCTATGGCAGCCCCAGCATTTT. Amino acids: CASSSLWQPQHF.

A note on this clone: Other DNA sequences in the sample encode the same CDR3. This sequence joins TRBV28 and TRBJ1-1; 9 positions agree with TRBD1. This CDR3 region has 15 residues. From germline, CDR1 is MDHEN and CDR2 SYDVKM. J gave up 0 bases and V 3 bases, and 2 bases lay outside the gene matches. CDR3: CASSLTGGLNTEAFF. The CDR3 DNA sequence: TGTGCCAGCAGTTTGACAGGGGGGTTGAACACTGAAGCTTTCTTT. The complete variable domain, with remaining parts taken from reference TRBV28 and TRBJ1-1, reads DVKVTQSSRYLVKRTGEKVFLECVQDMDHENMFWYRQDPGLGLRLIYFSYDVKMKEKGDIPEGYSVSREKKERFSLILESASTNQTSMYLCASSLTGGLNTEAFFGQGTRLTVV.

The V gene is TRBV2, the J gene TRBJ1-1, with 12 positions matching TRBD1. The CDR3 spans 13 residues. Germline lookup yields CDR1 SNHLY and CDR2 FYNNEI. The ends lost 3 bases at V and 11 bases at J; junction bases unmatched: 4. CDR3 DNA sequence: TGTGCCAGCAGTGAGGGACAGGGGGCGGGGGCTTTCTTT. Amino acids: CASSEGQGAGAFF.

The chain joins TRBV5-1 to TRBJ2-1; TRBD1 agrees at 7 bases. From germline, CDR1 is SGHRS and CDR2 YFSETQ. The CDR3 is 16 amino acids. J was trimmed by 4 bases and V by 2 bases; bases with no gene match: 9. The CDR3 bases are TGCGCCAGCAGCTTAGGGTCGACAGGGTCGTACAATGAGCAGTTCTTC. Translated: CASSLGSTGSYNEQFF.

The V and J genes are TRBV28 and TRBJ1-1; 8 bases fit TRBD1. The V and J ends lost 6 bases and 3 bases, in that order; junction bases with no gene match: 9. Germline assignment: CDR1 MDHEN and CDR2 SYDVKM. The CDR3 covers 15 residues. In DNA form, the CDR3 reads TGTGCCAGCAGACGCCCCGGACAGGGTTACACTGAAGCTTTCTTT. Encoded protein: CASRRPGQGYTEAFF.

The chain couples TRBV18 to TRBJ1-2; D is uncertain. Germline V gene data show CDR1 as KGHSH and CDR2 as LQKENI. The CDR3 length is 15 residues. The V end lost 0 bases, the J end lost 2 bases, and 10 bases lay between the germline ends. CDR3 sequence reads: CASSPPLGENYGYTF. CDR3 sequence (DNA): TGTGCCAGCTCACCACCATTAGGAGAAAACTATGGCTACACCTTC.

This chain uses TRBV28 with TRBJ1-5; 9 positions agree with TRBD1. Per the germline V gene, CDR1 is MDHEN and CDR2 is SYDVKM. The junction had 8 bases not matched to a gene; V was cut back by 8 bases and J by 3 bases. CDR3 length equals 15 residues. CDR3 nucleotide sequence: TGTGCCAGCCGAGTCACAGGGGGCTACAATCAGCCCCAGCATTTT. It translates to CASRVTGGYNQPQHF.

The chain links TRBV27 to TRBJ1-1; 9 nucleotides line up with TRBD1. Germline V CDR1 and CDR2: MNHEY, SMNVEV (reference sequence). The CDR3 has 16 amino acids. V dropped 6 bases and J dropped 0; count of bases not matched to a gene: 8. In DNA, the CDR3 is TGTGCCAGCAGCAGCTGGGACAGGGCCTTGAACACTGAAGCTTTCTTT. This sequence encodes CASSSWDRALNTEAFF.

CDR3 amino acids: CASSLGSHSPLHF. The CDR3 DNA follows: TGTGCCAGCAGCTTAGGCAGCCATTCACCCCTCCACTTT. The chain is built from TRBV7-9 and TRBJ1-6, with no clear D. Trimming pared 1 base from V and 8 bases from J, leaving 6 bases between. This CDR3 is 13 amino acids long. Germline V gene data show CDR1 as SEHNR and CDR2 as FQNEAQ (reference sequence).

This clone is a singleton in its sample. The CDR3 loop is CAWSQLNEQFF. CDR3 coding DNA: TGTGCCTGGAGTCAACTAAATGAGCAGTTCTTC. The J gene is TRBJ2-1, the V gene TRBV30, with unresolved D. V was shortened by 2 bases and J by 7 bases, with 6 bases between the two germline ends. Germline values: CDR1 GTSNPN, CDR2 SVGIG (reference sequence). The CDR3 is 11 amino acids.

This sequence joins TRBV7-6 and TRBJ1-1, with no clear D. V lost 2 bases and J 11 bases, leaving 12 bases between the germline ends. The CDR3 consists of 12 residues. Germline V CDR1 and CDR2: SGHVS, FNYEAQ. For the CDR3, the DNA is TGTGCCAGCAGCTTATCGGGAGGTAGGGCTTTCTTT. It codes for CASSLSGGRAFF.

This clone appeared a single time. The chain uses TRBV4-1 and TRBJ1-3; perhaps TRBD1 as D (6 bases). V lost 3 bases and J lost 2, with 8 bases in between. Germline V gene data show CDR1 as MGHRA and CDR2 as YSYEKL. The CDR3 covers 14 residues. This CDR3 reads CASSQGAPGNTIYF. In DNA form, the CDR3 reads TGCGCCAGCAGCCAGGGGGCACCTGGAAACACCATATATTTT.

The chain uses TRBV27 and TRBJ2-3; D unresolved. CDR3 length: 14 amino acids. The V end was cut by 2 bases, the J end by 2 bases, with 8 bases between. CDR1 MNHEY and CDR2 SMNVEV come from the germline V gene (reference sequence). The CDR3 bases are TGTGCCAGCAGTTTAAGGCCGTACACAGATACGCAGTATTTT. Translated, it gives CASSLRPYTDTQYF.

The chain has TRBV28 and TRBJ1-3; 8 bases agree with TRBD1. V trimming: 2 bases; J trimming: 8 bases; junction bases outside the gene matches: 5. This CDR3 spans 14 amino acids. CDR1 and CDR2 (germline): MDHEN, SYDVKM. This CDR3 is CASSLKAGGHTIYF. CDR3 sequence (DNA): TGTGCCAGCAGTTTAAAGGCAGGGGGCCACACCATATATTTT.

The chain is built from TRBV5-1 and TRBJ1-1; 8 bases agree with TRBD1. V lost 1 base, J lost 11 bases, and 13 bases stayed unmatched. The CDR3 is 15 residues long. Germline CDR1 and CDR2: SGHRS and YFSETQ. CDR3 residues: CASSLLAGGESWAFF. CDR3 DNA sequence: TGCGCCAGCAGCTTGTTGGCAGGGGGCGAGTCTTGGGCTTTCTTT.

A remark on this clone: Within the sample, other DNA sequences also encode this same CDR3. CDR3 DNA sequence: TGTGCCAGCAGCCTAGCGGGAGGCCGGAATGAGCAGTTCTTC. The encoded protein is CASSLAGGRNEQFF. The genes are TRBV28 and TRBJ2-1; 11 nucleotides agree with TRBD2. J gave up 7 bases and V 6 bases, and 5 bases lay outside the gene matches. CDR3 length equals 14 residues. CDR1 and CDR2 (germline): MDHEN, SYDVKM.

This clone has only one observation. The same CDR3 also results from other DNA sequences found in this sample. The gene calls are TRBV7-2 and TRBJ1-5; D call uncertain. Germline CDR1 is SGHTA and CDR2 is FQGNSA. V shed 4 bases and J shed 4 bases, with 8 bases lying between them. The CDR3 covers 13 residues. The CDR3 DNA is TGTGCCAGCAGCTCGGACCGAAATCAGCCCCAGCATTTT. Translated: CASSSDRNQPQHF.

This chain uses TRBV11-2 with TRBJ1-3; D is uncertain. Germline CDR1 and CDR2: SGHAT and FQNNGV. V dropped 5 bases and J dropped 4 bases, with 18 bases sitting between them. This CDR3 is built from 16 residues. The CDR3 sequence is CASSPRTVSRGNTIYF. As DNA, the CDR3 is TGTGCCAGCAGCCCGCGGACTGTATCAAGAGGAAACACCATATATTTT.

This chain joins TRBV4-3 and TRBJ1-3; a weak D match, TRBD1 (6 bases). The CDR3 extends over 15 amino acids. Germline V lookup: CDR1 LGHNA, CDR2 YSLEER. V lost 5 bases, J lost 0 bases, and 11 bases lay in between. The CDR3, as DNA: TGCGCCAGCAGCGTCGTCAGGGGCTCTGGAAACACCATATATTTT. It encodes CASSVVRGSGNTIYF.